This T cell receptor (beta chain) originates from a study of blood T cell repertoires in COVID-19. Per the original data handling: Nucleated cell counts were estimated from reference gene primer amplification. Profiled with immunoSEQ multiplex PCR; TCRdb holds only in-frame clones, not every one. That table gives V, J and clone size, and the DNA gave D and trimming. Of some 150,000 clones listed, 85% to 90% are singletons. V lost 1 base and J lost 5, with 14 bases in between. The CDR3 covers 15 residues. Germline V gene lookup returns CDR1 LGHNA and CDR2 YSLEER. Sequencing was done on a sample of peripheral blood. The J gene is TRBJ1-2, the V gene TRBV4-3; no firm D call. The receptor was derived from a man aged 50-59 years with active COVID-19. The CDR3 DNA sequence: TGCGCCAGCAGCCAAGTTAACGGGATGGGGTATGGCTACACCTTC. Its translation is CASSQVNGMGYGYTF.